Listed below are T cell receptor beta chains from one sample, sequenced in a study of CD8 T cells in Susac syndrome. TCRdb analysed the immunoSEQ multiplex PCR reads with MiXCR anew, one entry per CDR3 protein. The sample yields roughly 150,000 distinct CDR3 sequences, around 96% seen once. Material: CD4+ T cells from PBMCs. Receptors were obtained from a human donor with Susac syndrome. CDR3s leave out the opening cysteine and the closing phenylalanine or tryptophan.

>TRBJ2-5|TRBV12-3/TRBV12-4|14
ASSPTSGGFGETQY
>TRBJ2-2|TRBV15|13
ATSRARQGSGELF
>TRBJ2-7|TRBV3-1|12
ASSHSAGGYEQY
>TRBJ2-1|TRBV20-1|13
SAARLAGGPNEQF
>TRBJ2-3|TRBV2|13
ASSEQGMSTDTQY
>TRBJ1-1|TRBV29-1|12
SVDGGRGRTEAF
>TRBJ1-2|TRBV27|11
ASSFRTGNGYT
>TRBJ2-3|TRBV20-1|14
SASHGGTSGTDTQY
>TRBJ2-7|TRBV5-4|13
ASSLAEDMRNEQY
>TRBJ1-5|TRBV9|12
ASSAGHLNQPQH
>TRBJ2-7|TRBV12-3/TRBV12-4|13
ASSEQGGLAAEQY
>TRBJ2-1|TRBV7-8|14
ASSPTTSGGYNEQF
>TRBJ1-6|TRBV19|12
ASSPRTGNSPLH
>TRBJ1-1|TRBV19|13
ASSIDGGQTTEAF
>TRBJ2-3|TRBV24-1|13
ATSDRSTGADTQY
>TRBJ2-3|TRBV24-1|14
ATSDARDRDPDTQY
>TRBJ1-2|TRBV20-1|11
SAPDPGGYGYT
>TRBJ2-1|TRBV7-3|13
ASSYLAGAPNEQF
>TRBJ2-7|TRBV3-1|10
ASSLYMDEQY
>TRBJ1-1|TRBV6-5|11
ASSAGVSTEAF
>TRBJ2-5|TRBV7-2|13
ASSIQQGRGETQY
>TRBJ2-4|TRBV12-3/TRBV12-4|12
ASSDSIAKNIQY
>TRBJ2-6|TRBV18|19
ASSLAVPKQGSYSGANVLT
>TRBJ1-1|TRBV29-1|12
SAGTGGPGTEAF
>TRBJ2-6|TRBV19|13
ATAAPGSGANVLT
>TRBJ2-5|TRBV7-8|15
ASSLWTSGESQETQY
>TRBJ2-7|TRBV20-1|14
SASYTGTSHSYEQY
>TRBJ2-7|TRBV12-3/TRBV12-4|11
ASSGQISYEQY
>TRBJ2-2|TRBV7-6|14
ASSLGSRGSTGELF
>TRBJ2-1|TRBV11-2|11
ASSPLQGSEQF
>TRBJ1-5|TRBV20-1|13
SARDGSGSRQPQH
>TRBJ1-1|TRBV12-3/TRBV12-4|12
ASSAGLMNTEAF
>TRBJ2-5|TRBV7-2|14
ASSLAGGAARGTQY
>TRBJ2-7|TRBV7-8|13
ASSQYASGGYEQY
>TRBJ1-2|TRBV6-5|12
ASRLRQGVYGYT
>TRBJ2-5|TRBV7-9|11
ASSLGVQETQY
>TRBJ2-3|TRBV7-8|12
ASSLAGETDTQY
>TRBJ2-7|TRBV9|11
ASSEGVSYEQY
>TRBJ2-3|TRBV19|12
AGRTSGSTDTQY
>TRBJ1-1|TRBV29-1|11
SVEVSANTEAF
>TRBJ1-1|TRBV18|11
ASAQGEGTEAF